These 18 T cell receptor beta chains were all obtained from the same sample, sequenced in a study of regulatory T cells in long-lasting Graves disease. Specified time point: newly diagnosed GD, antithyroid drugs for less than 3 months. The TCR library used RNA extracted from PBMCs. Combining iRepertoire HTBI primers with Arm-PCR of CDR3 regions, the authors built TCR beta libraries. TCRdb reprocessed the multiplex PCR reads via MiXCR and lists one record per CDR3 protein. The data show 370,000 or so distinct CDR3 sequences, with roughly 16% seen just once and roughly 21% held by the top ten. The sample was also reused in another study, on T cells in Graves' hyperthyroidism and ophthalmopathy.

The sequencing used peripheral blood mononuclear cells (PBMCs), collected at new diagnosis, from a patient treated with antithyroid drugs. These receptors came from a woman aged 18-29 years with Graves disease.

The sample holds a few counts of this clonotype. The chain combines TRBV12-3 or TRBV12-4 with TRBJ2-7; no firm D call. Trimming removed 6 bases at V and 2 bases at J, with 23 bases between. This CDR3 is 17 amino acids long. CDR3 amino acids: CASSSTVRKKLTYEQYF. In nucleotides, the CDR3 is TGTGCCAGCAGCTCTACAGTGAGAAAGAAGCTCACCTACGAGCAGTACTTC.

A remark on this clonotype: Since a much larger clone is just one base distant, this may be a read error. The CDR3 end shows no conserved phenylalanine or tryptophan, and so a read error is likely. The DNA for the CDR3 is TGTGCCAGCAGCTTAGCGTCCTTTGCCTACGAGCAGTACTTG. As protein: CASSLASFAYEQYL. V is TRBV7-9 and J is TRBJ2-7; D gene ambiguous. The CDR3 length is 14 residues. Germline-derived CDR1 and CDR2 are SEHNR and FQNEAQ (reference sequence). V lost 0 bases, J lost 2 bases, and 8 bases lay in between.

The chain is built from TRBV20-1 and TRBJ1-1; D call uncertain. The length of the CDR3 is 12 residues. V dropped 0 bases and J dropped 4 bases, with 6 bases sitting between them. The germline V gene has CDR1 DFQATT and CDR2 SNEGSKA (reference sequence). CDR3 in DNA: TGCAGTGCTAGAGATCTTGGCACTGAAGCTTTCTTT. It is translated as CSARDLGTEAFF.

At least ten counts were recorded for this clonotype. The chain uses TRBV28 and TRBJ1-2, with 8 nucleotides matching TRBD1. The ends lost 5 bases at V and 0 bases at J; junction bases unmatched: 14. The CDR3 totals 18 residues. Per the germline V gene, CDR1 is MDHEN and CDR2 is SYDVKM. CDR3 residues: CASSLRDRRKHTNYGYTF. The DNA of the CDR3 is TGTGCCAGCAGTCTCCGGGACAGGCGAAAGCATACTAACTATGGCTACACCTTC.

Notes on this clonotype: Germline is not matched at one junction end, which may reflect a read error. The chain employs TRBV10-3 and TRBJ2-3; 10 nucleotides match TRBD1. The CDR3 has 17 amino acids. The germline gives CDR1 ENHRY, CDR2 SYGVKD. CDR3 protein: CAVSETTGGTSTDTQYF. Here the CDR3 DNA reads TGTGCCGTCAGTGAGACGACAGGGGGCACTAGCACAGATACGCAGTATTTT.

The CDR3 bases are TGTGCCAGCAGAGAGACAGGGTTCACAGATACGCAGTATTTT. It codes for CASRETGFTDTQYF. This chain links TRBV2 with TRBJ2-1; the match to TRBD1 covers 7 bases. The J call may be wrong; the DNA end is better matched by TRBJ2-3. This CDR3 is built from 14 residues. Germline V gene data show CDR1 as SNHLY and CDR2 as FYNNEI.

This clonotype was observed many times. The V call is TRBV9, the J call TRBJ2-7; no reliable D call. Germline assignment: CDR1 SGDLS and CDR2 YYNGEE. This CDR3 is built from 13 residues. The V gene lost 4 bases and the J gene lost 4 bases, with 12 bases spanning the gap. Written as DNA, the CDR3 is TGTGCCAGCAGCCCCGGGCCTCATTACGAGCAGTACTTC. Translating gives CASSPGPHYEQYF.

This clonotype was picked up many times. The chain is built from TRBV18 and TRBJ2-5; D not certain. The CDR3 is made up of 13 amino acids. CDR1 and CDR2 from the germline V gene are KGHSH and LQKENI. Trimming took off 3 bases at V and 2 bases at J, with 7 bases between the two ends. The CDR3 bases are TGTGCCAGCTCACCTATGCTTCAAGAGACCCAGTACTTC. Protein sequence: CASSPMLQETQYF.

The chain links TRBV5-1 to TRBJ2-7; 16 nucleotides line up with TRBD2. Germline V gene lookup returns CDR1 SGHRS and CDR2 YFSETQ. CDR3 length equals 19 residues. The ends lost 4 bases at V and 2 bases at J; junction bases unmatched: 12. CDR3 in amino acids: CASSLPGTSGGEHAYEQYF. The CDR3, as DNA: TGCGCCAGCAGCCTCCCCGGGACTAGCGGGGGGGAGCATGCCTACGAGCAGTACTTC.

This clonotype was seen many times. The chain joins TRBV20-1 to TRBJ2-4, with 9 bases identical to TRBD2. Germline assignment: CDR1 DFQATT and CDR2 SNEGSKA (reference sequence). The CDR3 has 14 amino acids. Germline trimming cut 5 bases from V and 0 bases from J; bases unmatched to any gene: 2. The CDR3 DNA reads TGCAGTGCTTATAGCGGGAGAGCCAAAAACATTCAGTACTTC. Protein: CSAYSGRAKNIQYF.

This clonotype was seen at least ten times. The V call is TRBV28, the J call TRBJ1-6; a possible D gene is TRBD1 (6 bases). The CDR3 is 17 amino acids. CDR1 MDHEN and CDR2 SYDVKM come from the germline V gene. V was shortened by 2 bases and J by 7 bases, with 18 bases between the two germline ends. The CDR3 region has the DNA TGTGCCAGCAGTTTAAGGTCCCTATTACAGGGAAATTCACCCCTCCACTTT. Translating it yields CASSLRSLLQGNSPLHF.

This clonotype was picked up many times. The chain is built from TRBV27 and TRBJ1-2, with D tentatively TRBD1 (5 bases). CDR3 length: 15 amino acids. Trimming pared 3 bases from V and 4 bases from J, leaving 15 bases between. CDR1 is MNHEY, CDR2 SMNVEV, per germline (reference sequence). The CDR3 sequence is CASSFGGKPTYGYTF. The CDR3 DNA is TGTGCCAGCAGTTTCGGGGGAAAACCAACCTATGGCTACACCTTC.

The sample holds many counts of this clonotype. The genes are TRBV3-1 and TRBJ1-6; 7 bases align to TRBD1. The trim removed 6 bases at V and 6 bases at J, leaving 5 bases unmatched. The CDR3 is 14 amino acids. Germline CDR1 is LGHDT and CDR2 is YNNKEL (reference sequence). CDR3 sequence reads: CASREGAGNSPLHF. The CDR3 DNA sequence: TGTGCCAGCAGGGAGGGGGCCGGTAATTCACCCCTCCACTTT.

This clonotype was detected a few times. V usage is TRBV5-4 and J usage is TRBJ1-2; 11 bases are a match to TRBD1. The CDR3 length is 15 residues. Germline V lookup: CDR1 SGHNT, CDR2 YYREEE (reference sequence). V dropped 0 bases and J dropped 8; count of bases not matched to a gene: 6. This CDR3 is CASSLDSDRGQGYTF. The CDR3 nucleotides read TGTGCCAGCAGCTTGGACTCGGACAGGGGGCAGGGCTACACCTTC.

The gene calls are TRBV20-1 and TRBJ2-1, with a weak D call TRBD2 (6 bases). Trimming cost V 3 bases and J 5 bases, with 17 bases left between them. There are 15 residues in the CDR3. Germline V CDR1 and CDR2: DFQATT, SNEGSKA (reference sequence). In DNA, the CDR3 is TGCAGTGCTAGTCAAGGACTAATCGGGCACAATGAGCAGTTCTTC. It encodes CSASQGLIGHNEQFF.

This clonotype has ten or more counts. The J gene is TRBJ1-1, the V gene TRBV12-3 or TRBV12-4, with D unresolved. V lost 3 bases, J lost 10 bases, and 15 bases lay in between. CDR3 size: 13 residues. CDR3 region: CASSLGRSFSAFF. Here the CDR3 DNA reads TGTGCCAGCAGTTTGGGTAGGTCCTTCTCAGCTTTCTTT.

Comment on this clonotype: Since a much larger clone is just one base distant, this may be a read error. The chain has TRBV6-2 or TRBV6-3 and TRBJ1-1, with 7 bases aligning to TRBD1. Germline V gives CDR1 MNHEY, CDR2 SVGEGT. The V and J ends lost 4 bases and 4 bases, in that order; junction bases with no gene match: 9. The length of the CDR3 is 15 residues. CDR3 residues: CASSSDRVVSTEAFF. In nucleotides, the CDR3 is TGTGCCAGCAGTTCCGACAGGGTGGTGAGCACTGAAGCTTTCTTT.

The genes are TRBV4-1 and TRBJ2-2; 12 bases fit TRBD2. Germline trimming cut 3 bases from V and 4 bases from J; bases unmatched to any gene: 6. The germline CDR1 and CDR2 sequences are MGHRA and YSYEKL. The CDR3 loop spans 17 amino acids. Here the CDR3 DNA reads TGCGCCAGCAGCCAGGGACTAGCGGGCATTATCACCGGGGAGCTGTTTTTT. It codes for CASSQGLAGIITGELFF.